This T cell receptor beta chain comes out of a study of blood T cell repertoires in COVID-19. Study information: Sites across the United States, Italy and Spain contributed samples from acute and convalescent COVID-19. PBMCs, B-cell-depleted T cells, or T cells provided the cDNA or gDNA that made up the material.

Germline values: CDR1 SGHTA, CDR2 FQGNSA. Between the trimmed V and J ends, which lost 4 bases and 9 bases, there was a span of 19 bases. The CDR3 length is 15 residues. As originally analysed: Amplification of reference gene primers was used by the study to estimate nucleated cell counts. Using immunoSEQ multiplex PCR, the repertoire was profiled, and TCRdb retains in-frame clones only, with some absent. V and J calls and clone size are as listed in that table; D and trimming were resolved from the DNA. The repertoire holds roughly 79,000 clones, with 80% to 85% as singletons. This clone was seen only a few times.

This receptor was identified in a man in his forties or fifties with acute or convalescent COVID-19. The sequenced sample consisted of peripheral blood. The chain is built from TRBV7-2 and TRBJ1-5; possibly TRBD1 for D (5 bases). Here the CDR3 DNA reads TGTGCCAGCAGCTCTTCTGGGGAAGGGGTGGGGCCCCAGCATTTT. Translating it yields CASSSSGEGVGPQHF.